The 19 T cell receptor beta chains below all came from one sample that was sequenced in a study of CD8+CD57+ T cells in acquired aplastic anemia. CD8+CD57+ cell expansion had been shown by flow cytometry in patients chosen for sequencing. The TCR beta profiling, which covered VDJ combination and CDR3 sequence, was carried out using genomic DNA as the template. TCRdb itself ran the reads through MiXCR, one entry per CDR3 protein. The sample yields 95,000 to 150,000 distinct CDR3 sequences, under 60% seen once. Sequenced input: sorted CD4+, CD8+, or CD8+CD57+ T cells (not recorded which) from PBMCs. These receptors all come from a human donor with aplastic anemia.

The genes are TRBV19 and TRBJ1-1, with TRBD1 as a possible D gene (5 bases). This CDR3 has 12 residues. The germline V and J ends were trimmed by 7 bases and 4 bases, with 10 bases remaining between them. Per germline, CDR1 LNHDA and CDR2 SQIVND (reference sequence). The CDR3 is CASNQGLTEAFF. The CDR3 bases are TGTGCCAGTAATCAGGGACTCACTGAAGCTTTCTTT.

This clonotype was seen only a few times. The V gene is TRBV10-1, the J gene TRBJ2-7; 7 bases map to TRBD2. CDR3 length: 13 amino acids. V shed 9 bases, J shed 0 bases, and the junction held 5 bases outside the gene matches. Germline CDR1 is WNHNN and CDR2 is SYGVQD (reference sequence). CDR3 residues: CARRGGSSYEQYF. The CDR3 nucleotides read TGCGCCAGGAGGGGCGGGAGCTCCTACGAGCAGTACTTC.

The table lists this clonotype with many counts. The V call is TRBV5-6, the J call TRBJ1-5, with 7 bases matching TRBD1. The germline V gene has CDR1 SGHDT and CDR2 YYEEEE. The CDR3 is made up of 16 amino acids. J was trimmed by 4 bases and V by 1 base; bases with no gene match: 8. CDR3 residues: CASSLWDRNLNQPQHF. CDR3 bases: TGTGCCAGCAGCTTGTGGGACAGAAACTTAAATCAGCCCCAGCATTTT.

The V call is TRBV2, the J call TRBJ1-2; the D is unclear. Trimming shortened V by 8 bases and J by 0 bases, and 10 bases separated the two germline ends. Germline V CDR1 and CDR2: SNHLY, FYNNEI. CDR3 size: 13 residues. CDR3 in amino acids: CASRPGTNYGYTF. DNA of the CDR3: TGTGCCAGCCGTCCGGGTACTAACTATGGCTACACCTTC.

This sequence joins TRBV2 and TRBJ2-1; the match to TRBD2 covers 7 bases. The last part of the DNA fits TRBJ2-7 better; the J call may be wrong. From germline, CDR1 is SNHLY and CDR2 FYNNEI. This CDR3 is built from 15 residues. This CDR3 is CASSRLKGLFNEQYF. The CDR3 DNA is TGTGCCAGCAGTCGACTCAAGGGACTATTCAATGAGCAGTACTTC.

The chain combines TRBV19 with TRBJ1-4; no clear D. Germline V CDR1 and CDR2: LNHDA, SQIVND (reference sequence). The CDR3 is 13 residues long. Trimming stripped 5 bases from V and 14 bases from J, with 18 bases between. This chain's CDR3 is CASSGDFGRKLFF. The DNA for the CDR3 is TGTGCCAGTAGTGGCGACTTTGGGAGAAAGCTGTTTTTT.

This clonotype appeared a few times. CDR3 sequence (DNA): TGTGCCTGGAGTCGTAAGGGCGGGAGCAATCAGCCCCAGCATTTT. Translating gives CAWSRKGGSNQPQHF. The V gene is TRBV30, the J gene TRBJ1-5; D is ambiguous. Germline V gene data show CDR1 as GTSNPN and CDR2 as SVGIG (reference sequence). V lost 2 bases to trimming and J lost 1 base, with 12 bases between them. CDR3 length: 15 amino acids.

This sequence joins TRBV7-2 and TRBJ2-7; D remains ambiguous. The CDR3 loop spans 12 amino acids. Germline V gene sequence: CDR1 SGHTA, CDR2 FQGNSA. Trimming removed 6 bases at V and 6 bases at J, with 12 bases between. The CDR3 loop is CASRFLSGEQYF. The CDR3 DNA follows: TGTGCCAGCAGATTTCTATCAGGCGAGCAGTACTTC.

This chain joins TRBV10-3 and TRBJ1-2, with D tentatively TRBD1 (6 bases). Germline V lookup: CDR1 ENHRY, CDR2 SYGVKD. The V gene lost 10 bases and the J gene lost 4 bases, with 16 bases spanning the gap. The CDR3 is 13 amino acids. The CDR3 DNA reads as TGTGCCACCGGCGGGGACAAGAGCTATGGCTACACCTTC. Residues: CATGGDKSYGYTF.

This chain joins TRBV2 and TRBJ2-4, with TRBD2 as a possible D gene (6 bases). Trimming left V 5 bases short and J 6 bases short, with 17 bases between. The germline V gene has CDR1 SNHLY and CDR2 FYNNEI. The CDR3 covers 15 residues. The CDR3 DNA sequence: TGTGCCAGCAGTCCCCCCTTTGGGACTGGAAACATTCAGTACTTC. This gives the protein CASSPPFGTGNIQYF.

J is TRBJ1-1 and V is TRBV2, with D maybe TRBD1 (5 bases). The germline gives CDR1 SNHLY, CDR2 FYNNEI. Deletions cut 8 bases from V and 1 base from J, with 17 bases between. This CDR3 has 15 amino acids. This chain's CDR3 is CASSQMGQPNTEAFF. The DNA of the CDR3 is TGTGCCAGCTCACAAATGGGGCAACCGAACACTGAAGCTTTCTTT.

The V gene is TRBV7-2, the J gene TRBJ1-2; TRBD1 matches 7 bases. Germline assignment: CDR1 SGHTA and CDR2 FQGNSA. CDR3 length: 13 residues. Trimming cost V 5 bases and J 4 bases; bases outside gene matches: 4. Written as DNA, the CDR3 is TGTGCCAGCAGCGACAGGGCCTTCTATGGCTACACCTTC. It translates to CASSDRAFYGYTF.

This rearrangement joins TRBV14 to TRBJ1-2; no reliable D call. Looked up from germline, CDR1 is SGHDN and CDR2 is FVKESK. The CDR3 extends over 11 amino acids. The V end was cut by 1 base, the J end by 8 bases, with 5 bases between. CDR3 protein: CASSQGIGYTF. Here the CDR3 DNA reads TGTGCCAGCAGCCAAGGTATAGGCTACACCTTC.

This clonotype was seen ten or more times. The J gene is TRBJ2-3, the V gene TRBV9; perhaps TRBD2 as D (6 bases). The V and J ends lost 0 bases and 3 bases respectively, with 14 bases between them. Germline values: CDR1 SGDLS, CDR2 YYNGEE. CDR3 length: 16 amino acids. CDR3: CASSVELLALTDTQYF. CDR3 sequence (DNA): TGTGCCAGCAGCGTAGAGCTACTAGCTCTTACAGATACGCAGTATTTT.

To note about this clonotype: One end of the junction fails to match germline, which may point to a read error. The chain combines TRBV7-9 with TRBJ2-7; D is undetermined. This CDR3 has 8 residues. CDR1 and CDR2 (germline): SEHNR, FQNEAQ (reference sequence). CDR3 amino acids: CASSSRDF. The CDR3 bases are TGTGCCAGCAGCTCCCGGGACTTC.

This clonotype was found many times. The chain uses TRBV19 and TRBJ2-7, with TRBD2 matching 9 bases. Germline V CDR1 and CDR2: LNHDA, SQIVND (reference sequence). The CDR3 runs 15 residues. V trimming: 2 bases; J trimming: 2 bases; junction bases outside the gene matches: 4. The CDR3 coding sequence is TGTGCCAGTAGTATACTAGCGGGGTCAGCCTACGAGCAGTACTTC. Translating it yields CASSILAGSAYEQYF.

This clonotype was picked up many times. V usage is TRBV6-5 and J usage is TRBJ1-1; 9 positions agree with TRBD1. CDR1 is MNHEY, CDR2 SVGAGI, per germline. CDR3 size: 16 residues. V lost 2 bases and J lost 1; bases outside the gene matches: 5. CDR3 region: CASSYAGDRANTEAFF. DNA for the CDR3: TGTGCCAGCAGTTACGCGGGGGACAGGGCGAACACTGAAGCTTTCTTT.

This clonotype appeared many times. J is TRBJ2-7 and V is TRBV6-5, with D uncertain. The germline gives CDR1 MNHEY, CDR2 SVGAGI. The CDR3 is 11 amino acids. V was cut by 6 bases and J by 3 bases, with 6 bases left in between. CDR3 residues: CASSHNYEQYF. CDR3 DNA sequence: TGTGCCAGCAGCCACAACTACGAGCAGTACTTC.

The rearrangement links TRBV6-1 to TRBJ1-1, with a weak D call TRBD1 (5 bases). This CDR3 spans 13 amino acids. Germline lookup yields CDR1 MNHNS and CDR2 SASEGT. Deletions cut 6 bases from V and 4 bases from J, with 12 bases between. The DNA of the CDR3 is TGTGCCAGCAGACTGCCGGGGGGCACTGAAGCTTTCTTT. Translating gives CASRLPGGTEAFF.